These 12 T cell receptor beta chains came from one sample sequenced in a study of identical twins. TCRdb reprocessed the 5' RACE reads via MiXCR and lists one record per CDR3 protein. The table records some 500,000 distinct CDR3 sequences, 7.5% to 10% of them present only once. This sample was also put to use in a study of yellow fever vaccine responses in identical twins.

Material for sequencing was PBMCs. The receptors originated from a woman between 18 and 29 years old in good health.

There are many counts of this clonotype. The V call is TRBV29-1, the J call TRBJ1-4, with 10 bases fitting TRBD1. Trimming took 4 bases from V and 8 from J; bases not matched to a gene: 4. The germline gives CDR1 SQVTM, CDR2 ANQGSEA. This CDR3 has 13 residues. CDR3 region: CSVGQGAREKLFF. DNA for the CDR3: TGCAGCGTTGGACAGGGGGCGCGGGAAAAACTGTTTTTT.

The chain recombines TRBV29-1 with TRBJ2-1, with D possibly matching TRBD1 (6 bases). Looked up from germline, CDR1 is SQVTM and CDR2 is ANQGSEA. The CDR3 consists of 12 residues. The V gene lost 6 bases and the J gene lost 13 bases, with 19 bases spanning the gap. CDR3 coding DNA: TGCAGCGTACTAGACAACAGGGAAGTACAGTTCTTC. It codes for CSVLDNREVQFF.

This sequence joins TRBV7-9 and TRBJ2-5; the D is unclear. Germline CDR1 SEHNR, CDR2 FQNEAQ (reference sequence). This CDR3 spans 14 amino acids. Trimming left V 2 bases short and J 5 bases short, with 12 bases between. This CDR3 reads CASSLTPSGETQYF. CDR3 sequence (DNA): TGTGCCAGCAGCTTAACACCCAGTGGTGAGACCCAGTACTTC. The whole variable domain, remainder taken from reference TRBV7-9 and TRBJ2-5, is DTGVSQNPRHKITKRGQNVTFRCDPISEHNRLYWYRQTLGQGPEFLTYFQNEAQLEKSRLLSDRFSAERPKGSFSTLEIQRTEQGDSAMYLCASSLTPSGETQYFGPGTRLLVL.

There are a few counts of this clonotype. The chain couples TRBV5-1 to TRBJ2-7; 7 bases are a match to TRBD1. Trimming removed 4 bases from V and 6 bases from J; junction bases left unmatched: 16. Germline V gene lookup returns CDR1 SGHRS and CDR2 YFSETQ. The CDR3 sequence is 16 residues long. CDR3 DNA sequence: TGCGCCAGCAGCGTCTCCGGGACAGATGCCTGGAGCGAGCAGTACTTC. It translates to CASSVSGTDAWSEQYF.

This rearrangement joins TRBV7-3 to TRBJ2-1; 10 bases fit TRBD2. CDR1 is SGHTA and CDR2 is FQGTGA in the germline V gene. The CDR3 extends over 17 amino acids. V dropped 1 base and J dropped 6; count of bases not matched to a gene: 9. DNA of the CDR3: TGTGCCAGCAGCTTAAGGAATCGACTAGCGGGCAGCAATGAGCAGTTCTTC. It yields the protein CASSLRNRLAGSNEQFF.

The CDR3 reads CASSYGGPYNEQFF. The CDR3 bases are TGTGCCAGCAGTTACGGGGGTCCCTACAATGAGCAGTTCTTC. This chain connects TRBV6-5 to TRBJ2-1, with D perhaps being TRBD1 or TRBD2 (5 bases each). Deletions cut 2 bases from V and 2 bases from J, with 7 bases between. The CDR3 loop spans 14 amino acids. The germline gives CDR1 MNHEY, CDR2 SVGAGI.

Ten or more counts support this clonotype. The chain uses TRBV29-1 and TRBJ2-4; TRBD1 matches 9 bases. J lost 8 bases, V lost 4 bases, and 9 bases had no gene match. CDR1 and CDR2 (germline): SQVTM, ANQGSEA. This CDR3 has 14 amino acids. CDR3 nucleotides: TGCAGCGTTGGTCCCGGGACAGGGTTGGACATTCAGTACTTC. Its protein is CSVGPGTGLDIQYF.

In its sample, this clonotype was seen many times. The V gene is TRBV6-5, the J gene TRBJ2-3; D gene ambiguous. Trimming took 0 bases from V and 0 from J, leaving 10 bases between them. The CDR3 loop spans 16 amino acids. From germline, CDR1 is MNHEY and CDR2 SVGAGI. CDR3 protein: CASSYSSTSSTDTQYF. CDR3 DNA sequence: TGTGCCAGCAGTTACTCGTCAACCTCTAGCACAGATACGCAGTATTTT.

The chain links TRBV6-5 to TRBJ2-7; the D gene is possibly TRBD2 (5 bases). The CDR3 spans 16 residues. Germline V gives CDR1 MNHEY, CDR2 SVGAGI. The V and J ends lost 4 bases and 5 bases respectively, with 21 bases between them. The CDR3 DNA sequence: TGTGCCAGCAGTTCCTCTTGGCAGGCTAGCATCCACGAGCAGTACTTC. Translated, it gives CASSSSWQASIHEQYF.

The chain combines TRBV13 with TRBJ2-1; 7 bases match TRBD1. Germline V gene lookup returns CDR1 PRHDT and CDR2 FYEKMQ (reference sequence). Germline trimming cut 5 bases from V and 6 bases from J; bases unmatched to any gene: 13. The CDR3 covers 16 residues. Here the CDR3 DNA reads TGTGCCAGCAGCCCTCAGACAGGGTCCCCACGCAATGAGCAGTTCTTC. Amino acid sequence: CASSPQTGSPRNEQFF.

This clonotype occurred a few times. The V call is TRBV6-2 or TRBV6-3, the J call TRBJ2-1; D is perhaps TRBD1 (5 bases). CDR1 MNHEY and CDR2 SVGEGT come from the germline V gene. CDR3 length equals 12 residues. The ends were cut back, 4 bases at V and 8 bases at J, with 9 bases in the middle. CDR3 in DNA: TGTGCCAGCAGTTCCCCCAGGGATGAGCAGTTCTTC. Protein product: CASSSPRDEQFF.

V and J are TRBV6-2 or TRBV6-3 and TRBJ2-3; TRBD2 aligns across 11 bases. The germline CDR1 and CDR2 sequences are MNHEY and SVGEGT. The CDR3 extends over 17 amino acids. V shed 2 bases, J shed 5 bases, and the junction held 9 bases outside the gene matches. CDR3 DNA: TGTGCCAGCAGTTACGGCCGCCTAGCGGGAGGCATAGATACGCAGTATTTT. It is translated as CASSYGRLAGGIDTQYF.